This TCR beta chain was identified in a study of early T cells in non-severe SARS-CoV-2 infection. The wider study: Sequencing was performed on bulk RNA from unsorted whole blood, leaving chains unpaired.

The CDR3 covers 17 residues. Germline V gene sequence: CDR1 KGHSH, CDR2 LQKENI. The trim removed 4 bases at V and 4 bases at J, leaving 12 bases unmatched. Overall study findings and caveats: There was a bias toward anti-spike CD8 responses in VDJdb matching, which missed private and CD4 specificities.

TCRdb independently ran MiXCR on the 5' RACE reads; one entry per CDR3 protein. The sample has approximately 27,000 distinct CDR3 sequences; about 6% are singletons. The sample holds many counts of this clonotype. Its antigen is not known. This chain joins TRBV18 and TRBJ2-5, with 10 positions matching TRBD1. The source material was whole blood. The clonotype comes from an adult who was a healthcare worker with PCR-confirmed SARS-CoV-2 infection or an uninfected control (not recorded which). CDR3 sequence (DNA): TGTGCCAGCTCACTCACCACCGGGACAGGGGTAGTAGAGACCCAGTACTTC. Translation gives CASSLTTGTGVVETQYF.